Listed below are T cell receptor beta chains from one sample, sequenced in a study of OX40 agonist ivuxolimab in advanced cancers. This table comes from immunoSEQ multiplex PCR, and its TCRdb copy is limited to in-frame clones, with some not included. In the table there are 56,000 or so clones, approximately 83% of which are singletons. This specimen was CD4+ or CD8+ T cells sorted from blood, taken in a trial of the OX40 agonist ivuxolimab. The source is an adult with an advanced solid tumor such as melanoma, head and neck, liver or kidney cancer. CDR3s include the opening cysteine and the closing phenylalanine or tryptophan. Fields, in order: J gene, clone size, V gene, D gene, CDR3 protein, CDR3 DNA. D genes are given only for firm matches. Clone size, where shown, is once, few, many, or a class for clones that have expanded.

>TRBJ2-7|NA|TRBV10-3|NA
CAISESKTTYEQYF
TGTGCCATCAGTGAGTCGAAAACAACCTACGAGCAGTACTTC
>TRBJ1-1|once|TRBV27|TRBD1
CASSPYNRGNTEAFF
TGTGCCAGCAGTCCCTACAACAGGGGCAACACTGAAGCTTTCTTT
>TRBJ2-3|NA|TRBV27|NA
CASSSLGGRTDTQYF
TGTGCCAGCAGTTCCCTGGGGGGGCGCACAGATACGCAGTATTTT
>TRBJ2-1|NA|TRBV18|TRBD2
CASSPRESGAGNEQFF
TGTGCCAGCTCACCACGGGAGAGCGGGGCGGGCAATGAGCAGTTCTTC
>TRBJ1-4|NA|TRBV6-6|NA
CASREGGANEKLFF
TGTGCCAGCAGGGAGGGGGGGGCTAATGAAAAACTGTTTTTT
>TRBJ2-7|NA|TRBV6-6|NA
CASSYSGGSYEQYF
TGTGCCAGCAGTTACTCTGGGGGATCCTACGAGCAGTACTTC
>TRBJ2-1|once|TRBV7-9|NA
CASSLPNYNEQFF
TGTGCCAGCAGCCTACCCAACTACAATGAGCAGTTCTTC
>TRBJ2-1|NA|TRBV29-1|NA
CSVDGQTGNEQFF
TGCAGCGTTGACGGACAAACCGGGAATGAGCAGTTCTTC
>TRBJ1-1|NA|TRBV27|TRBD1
CASSFLTGGNTEAFF
TGTGCCAGCAGTTTCTTGACAGGGGGGAACACTGAAGCTTTCTTT
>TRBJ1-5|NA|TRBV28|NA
CASSHMGSNQPQHF
TGTGCCAGCAGTCATATGGGTAGCAATCAGCCCCAGCATTTT
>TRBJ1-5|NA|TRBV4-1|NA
CASSPQGSNQPQHF
TGCGCCAGCAGCCCACAGGGTTCCAATCAGCCCCAGCATTTT
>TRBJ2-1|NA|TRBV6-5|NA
CASSPDLGPYNEQFF
TGTGCCAGCAGCCCAGACTTGGGGCCCTACAATGAGCAGTTCTTC
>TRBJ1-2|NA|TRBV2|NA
CASSFFNYGYTF
TGTGCCAGCAGTTTTTTTAACTATGGCTACACCTTC
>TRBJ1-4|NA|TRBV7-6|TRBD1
CASSQGQGREKLFF
TGTGCCAGCAGCCAGGGACAGGGTCGTGAAAAACTGTTTTTT
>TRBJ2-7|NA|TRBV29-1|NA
CSVEEGAYEQYF
TGCAGCGTTGAGGAGGGGGCCTACGAGCAGTACTTC
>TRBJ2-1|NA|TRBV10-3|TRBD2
CAISGTSGGFNEQFF
TGTGCCATCAGTGGGACTAGCGGGGGGTTTAATGAGCAGTTCTTC
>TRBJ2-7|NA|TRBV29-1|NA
CSVERVGAYEQYF
TGCAGCGTTGAACGTGTGGGGGCCTACGAGCAGTACTTC
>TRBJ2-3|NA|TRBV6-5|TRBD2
CASSTTSGWGGTQYF
TGTGCCAGCAGTACTACTAGCGGGTGGGGGGGTACGCAGTATTTT
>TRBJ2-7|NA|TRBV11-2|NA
CASTLGTSTYEQYF
TGTGCCAGCACCCTCGGGACGTCAACCTACGAGCAGTACTTC
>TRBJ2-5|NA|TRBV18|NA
CASSPGDQETQYF
TGTGCCAGCTCACCAGGGGATCAAGAGACCCAGTACTTC
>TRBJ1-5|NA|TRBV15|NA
CATSSRGGSNQPQHF
TGTGCCACCAGCTCTAGGGGGGGTAGCAATCAGCCCCAGCATTTT
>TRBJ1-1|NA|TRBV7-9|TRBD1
CASSLDRGPSTEAFF
TGTGCCAGCAGCTTAGACAGGGGTCCCAGCACTGAAGCTTTCTTT
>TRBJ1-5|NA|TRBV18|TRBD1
CASSLYDRGNQPQHF
TGTGCCAGCTCACTATACGACAGGGGGAATCAGCCCCAGCATTTT
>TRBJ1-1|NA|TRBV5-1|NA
CASSVRDVSAEAFF
TGCGCCAGCAGCGTCCGGGACGTTAGTGCTGAAGCTTTCTTT
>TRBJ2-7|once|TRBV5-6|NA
CASSLPGQGVYEQYF
TGTGCCAGCAGCTTGCCGGGCCAGGGAGTCTACGAGCAGTACTTC
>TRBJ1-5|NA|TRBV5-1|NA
CASSAGVDQPQHF
TGCGCCAGCAGCGCCGGGGTGGATCAGCCCCAGCATTTT
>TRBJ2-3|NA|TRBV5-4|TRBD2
CASSLLGRGTQYF
TGTGCCAGCAGCTTGTTGGGGAGGGGTACGCAGTATTTT
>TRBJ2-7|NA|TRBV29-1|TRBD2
CSARTSGSSYEQYF
TGCAGCGCCAGGACTAGCGGGAGCTCCTACGAGCAGTACTTC
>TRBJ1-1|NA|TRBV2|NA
CASSEFGVEAFF
TGTGCCAGCAGTGAATTCGGTGTGGAAGCTTTCTTT
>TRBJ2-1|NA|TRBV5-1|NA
CASSSQARRTNNEQFF
TGCGCCAGCAGCTCTCAAGCGCGTCGGACAAACAATGAGCAGTTCTTC
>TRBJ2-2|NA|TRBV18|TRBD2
CASSPRPLAGGYTGELFF
TGTGCCAGCTCACCACGTCCCCTAGCGGGAGGATACACCGGGGAGCTGTTTTTT
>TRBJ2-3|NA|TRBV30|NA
CAWSKGIRTDTQYF
TGTGCCTGGAGTAAGGGGATTCGCACAGATACGCAGTATTTT
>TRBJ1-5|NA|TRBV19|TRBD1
CASSIGQTYGTASNQPQHF
TGTGCCAGTAGTATAGGTCAAACTTATGGGACAGCGAGCAATCAGCCCCAGCATTTT
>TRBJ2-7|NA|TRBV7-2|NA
CASSLAEGEQYF
TGTGCCAGCAGCTTAGCAGAGGGCGAGCAGTACTTC
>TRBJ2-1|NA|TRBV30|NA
CAWSVSRREQQFF
TGTGCCTGGAGTGTTTCCCGCAGGGAACAGCAGTTCTTC
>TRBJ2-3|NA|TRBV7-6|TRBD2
CASSFGGRYTDTQYF
TGTGCCAGCAGCTTTGGCGGGAGGTACACAGATACGCAGTATTTT
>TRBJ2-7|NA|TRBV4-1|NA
CASSQDPAVGYEQYF
TGCGCCAGCAGCCAAGATCCAGCGGTCGGCTACGAGCAGTACTTC
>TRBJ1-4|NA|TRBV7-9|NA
CASSPQTVATNEKLFF
TGTGCCAGCAGCCCCCAGACCGTTGCAACTAATGAAAAACTGTTTTTT
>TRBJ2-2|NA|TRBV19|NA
CAVGPSAGFLRGELFF
TGTGCCGTGGGGCCTAGCGCAGGGTTTTTACGTGGGGAGCTGTTTTTT
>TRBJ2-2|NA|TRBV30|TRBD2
CAWTRTSGNTGELFF
TGTGCCTGGACTAGGACTAGCGGGAACACCGGGGAGCTGTTTTTT
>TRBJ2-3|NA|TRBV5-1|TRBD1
CASSTGTGGAADTQYF
TGCGCCAGCAGCACCGGGACAGGGGGCGCCGCAGATACGCAGTATTTT
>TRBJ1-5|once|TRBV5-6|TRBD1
CASSLATGDNQPQHF
TGTGCCAGCAGCTTGGCAACAGGGGACAATCAGCCCCAGCATTTT
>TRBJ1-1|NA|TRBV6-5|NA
CASSLRKDNTEAFF
TGTGCCAGCAGCCTAAGAAAGGATAACACTGAAGCTTTCTTT